The 17 T cell receptor beta chains presented below share a single source sample, sequenced in a study of blood T cell repertoires in COVID-19. The table came from immunoSEQ multiplex PCR; TCRdb's copy has only in-frame clones and leaves some out. Among 140,000 to 150,000 clones listed, around 80% were seen once. The material sequenced was peripheral blood. Receptors were obtained from a human donor in a cohort sampled during active COVID-19.

The chain recombines TRBV27 with TRBJ2-5; D is uncertain. CDR3 length: 13 residues. Trimming removed 2 bases from V and 5 bases from J, with 9 bases in between. Germline-derived CDR1 and CDR2 are MNHEY and SMNVEV (reference sequence). CDR3: CASSLSWAETQYF. DNA of the CDR3: TGTGCCAGCAGTTTAAGCTGGGCGGAGACCCAGTACTTC.

The count of this clone is one. The chain has TRBV9 and TRBJ1-2, with 8 bases aligning to TRBD1. V gave up 3 bases and J gave up 7 bases; unmatched junction bases: 11. In germline, CDR1 is SGDLS, CDR2 YYNGEE. CDR3 length: 15 residues. The CDR3 loop reads CASSAGTGDSRGYTF. CDR3 bases: TGTGCCAGCAGCGCCGGGACAGGCGATTCGCGTGGCTACACCTTC.

The rearrangement uses TRBV19 and TRBJ2-5; possible D gene TRBD2, 5 bases. Per the germline V gene, CDR1 is LNHDA and CDR2 is SQIVND (reference sequence). CDR3 length: 15 amino acids. V gave up 2 bases and J gave up 4 bases, with 14 bases separating them. The CDR3 sequence is CASSINGPRGETQYF. The CDR3 coding sequence is TGTGCCAGTAGTATAAACGGACCTCGGGGAGAGACCCAGTACTTC.

The sample holds many counts of this clone. The genes are TRBV5-5 and TRBJ1-1, with 7 bases fitting TRBD1. The V segment lost 3 bases and the J segment 5 bases; nucleotides outside the gene matches: 10. The germline V gene has CDR1 SGHKS and CDR2 YYEKEE (reference sequence). The length of the CDR3 is 15 residues. The CDR3 protein is CASSWAQGPGTEAFF. Written as DNA, the CDR3 is TGTGCCAGCAGCTGGGCACAGGGGCCGGGGACTGAAGCTTTCTTT.

The rearrangement joins TRBV6-5 to TRBJ1-2; TRBD1 matches at 7 bases. This CDR3 spans 13 amino acids. In germline, CDR1 is MNHEY, CDR2 SVGAGI. The ends lost 6 bases at V and 2 bases at J; junction bases unmatched: 3. The CDR3 reads CASSQGQNYGYTF. The CDR3 DNA reads as TGTGCCAGCAGCCAGGGACAGAACTATGGCTACACCTTC.

This clone has just a few counts. This sequence joins TRBV6-7 and TRBJ1-2, with 9 bases fitting TRBD1. TRBV6-7 is an ORF, with its function uncertain. The CDR3 totals 14 residues. Unmatched junction bases numbered 6, after V lost 2 bases and J lost 8 bases. CDR3 DNA sequence: TGTGCCAGCAGTTACGACAGGGGGGGTAAAGGCTACACCTTC. Protein sequence: CASSYDRGGKGYTF.

The V and J genes are TRBV5-5 and TRBJ1-1; no definite D call. V was cut by 0 bases and J by 2 bases, with 11 bases left in between. The CDR3 loop spans 15 amino acids. The V gene's germline CDR1 is SGHKS and CDR2 YYEKEE (reference sequence). CDR3 sequence: CASSLAARTNTEAFF. CDR3 nucleotides: TGTGCCAGCAGCTTGGCGGCACGGACTAACACTGAAGCTTTCTTT. Full variable domain (outside the CDR3, taken from reference TRBV5-5 and TRBJ1-1): DAGVTQSPTHLIKTRGQQVTLRCSPISGHKSVSWYQQVLGQGPQFIFQYYEKEERGRGNFPDRFSARQFPNYSSELNVNALLLGDSALYLCASSLAARTNTEAFFGQGTRLTVV.

The gene calls are TRBV5-4 and TRBJ2-5; a possible D gene is TRBD2 (5 bases). Germline CDR1 is SGHNT and CDR2 is YYREEE (reference sequence). The CDR3 is made up of 13 amino acids. Trimming removed 1 base at V and 2 bases at J, with 6 bases between. In DNA, the CDR3 is TGTGCCAGCAGCTTGCCGGGGCAAGAGACCCAGTACTTC. As protein: CASSLPGQETQYF.

The chain couples TRBV5-8 to TRBJ2-5, with D possibly being TRBD1 (5 bases). The CDR3 length is 14 residues. The V gene's germline CDR1 is SGHTS and CDR2 YDEGEE. V lost 6 bases and J lost 2, with 14 bases in between. The CDR3 loop reads CASIRWGRQETQYF. DNA for the CDR3: TGTGCCAGCATCCGGTGGGGCAGACAAGAGACCCAGTACTTC.

This clone has more than one count but fewer than ten. The chain carries TRBV6-5 and TRBJ1-1, with TRBD1 identical over 9 bases. The ends lost 7 bases at V and 6 bases at J; junction bases unmatched: 9. CDR1 and CDR2 from the germline V gene are MNHEY and SVGAGI. The CDR3 is 14 amino acids. The CDR3 DNA sequence: TGTGCCAGCACCTTAGGACAGGGGATCGCTGAAGCTTTCTTT. Its translation is CASTLGQGIAEAFF.

The V call is TRBV5-1, the J call TRBJ2-7; D might be TRBD1 (6 bases). The CDR3 is 14 amino acids. CDR1 is SGHRS, CDR2 YFSETQ, per germline. Trimming cost V 0 bases and J 3 bases, with 10 bases left between them. The CDR3 is CASSLAAGDYEQYF. CDR3 DNA sequence: TGCGCCAGCAGCTTGGCCGCAGGGGACTACGAGCAGTACTTC.

The gene calls are TRBV27 and TRBJ2-1; 9 bases align to TRBD1. Per the germline V gene, CDR1 is MNHEY and CDR2 is SMNVEV (reference sequence). This CDR3 has 15 residues. V lost 5 bases to trimming and J lost 2 bases; unmatched junction nucleotides: 4. The CDR3 region is CASSAQGAPYNEQFF. CDR3 bases: TGTGCCAGCAGTGCACAGGGGGCTCCCTACAATGAGCAGTTCTTC.

The chain uses TRBV3-1 (or the pseudogene TRBV3-2) and TRBJ1-6; 7 nucleotides line up with TRBD1. The CDR3 is 15 residues long. The germline gives CDR1 LGHDT, CDR2 YNNKEL (reference sequence). The ends lost 4 bases at V and 4 bases at J; junction bases unmatched: 4. The CDR3 bases are TGTGCCAGCAGCCCCCTGGGACAGTATAATTCACCCCTCCACTTT. Encoded protein: CASSPLGQYNSPLHF.

V gene TRBV18 combines with J gene TRBJ1-1, with a weak D call TRBD1 (5 bases). CDR3 size: 13 residues. The germline V and J ends were trimmed by 3 bases and 3 bases, with 8 bases remaining between them. Germline assignment: CDR1 KGHSH and CDR2 LQKENI. CDR3 residues: CASSPSRDTEAFF. The CDR3 DNA reads as TGTGCCAGCTCACCCTCCAGGGACACTGAAGCTTTCTTT.

CDR3 nucleotides: TGTGCCAGCAGCTTAGGAGTTGGGGCAGGCTTAGCCTACACCTTC. Translating gives CASSLGVGAGLAYTF. V is TRBV7-6 and J is TRBJ1-2; tentatively, D is TRBD1 (5 bases). CDR1 and CDR2 (germline): SGHVS, FNYEAQ. V was clipped by 1 base and J by 10 bases, with 19 bases between them. This CDR3 contains 15 residues.

This clone has more than one count but fewer than ten. The chain joins TRBV2 to TRBJ1-2; tentative D call: TRBD1 (5 bases). Looked up from germline, CDR1 is SNHLY and CDR2 is FYNNEI. CDR3 size: 13 residues. Trimming cost V 8 bases and J 3 bases, with 13 bases left between them. CDR3 in amino acids: CASSPTRDYGYTF. The CDR3 nucleotides read TGTGCCAGCTCGCCAACCAGGGACTATGGCTACACCTTC.

The chain couples TRBV6-5 to TRBJ2-1, with unresolved D. The CDR3 consists of 15 residues. Trimming left V 6 bases short and J 2 bases short, with 14 bases between. Germline V CDR1 and CDR2: MNHEY, SVGAGI. The CDR3 loop reads CASSSTLAAYNEQFF. As DNA, the CDR3 is TGTGCCAGCAGCTCTACACTGGCGGCCTACAATGAGCAGTTCTTC.